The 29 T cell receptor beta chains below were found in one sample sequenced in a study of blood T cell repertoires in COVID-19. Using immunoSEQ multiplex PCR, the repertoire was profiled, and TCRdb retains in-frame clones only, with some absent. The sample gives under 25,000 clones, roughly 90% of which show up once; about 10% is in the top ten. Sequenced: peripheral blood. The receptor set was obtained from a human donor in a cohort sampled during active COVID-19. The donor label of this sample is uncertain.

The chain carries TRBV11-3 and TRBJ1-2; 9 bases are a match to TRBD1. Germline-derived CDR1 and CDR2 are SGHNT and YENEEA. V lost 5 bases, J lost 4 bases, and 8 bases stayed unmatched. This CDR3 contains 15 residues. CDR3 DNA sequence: TGTGCCAGCAGCCCCGGGACAGGGAATTCCTATGGCTACACCTTC. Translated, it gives CASSPGTGNSYGYTF. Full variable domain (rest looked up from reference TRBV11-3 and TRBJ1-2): EAGVVQSPRYKIIEKKQPVAFWCNPISGHNTLYWYLQNLGQGPELLIRYENEEAVDDSQLPKDRFSAERLKGVDSTLKIQPAELGDSAVYLCASSPGTGNSYGYTFGSGTRLTVV.

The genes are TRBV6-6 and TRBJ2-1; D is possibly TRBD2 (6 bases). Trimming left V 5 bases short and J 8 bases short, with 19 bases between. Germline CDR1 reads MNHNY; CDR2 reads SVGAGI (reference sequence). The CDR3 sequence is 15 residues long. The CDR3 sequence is CASSDGGVGKDEQFF. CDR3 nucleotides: TGTGCCAGCAGTGACGGCGGGGTGGGAAAGGATGAGCAGTTCTTC.

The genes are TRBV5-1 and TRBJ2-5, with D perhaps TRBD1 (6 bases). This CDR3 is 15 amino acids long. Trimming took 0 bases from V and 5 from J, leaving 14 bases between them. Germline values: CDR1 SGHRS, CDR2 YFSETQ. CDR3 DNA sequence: TGCGCCAGCAGCTTGGGGACAGCTAGGGGCGAGACCCAGTACTTC. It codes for CASSLGTARGETQYF.

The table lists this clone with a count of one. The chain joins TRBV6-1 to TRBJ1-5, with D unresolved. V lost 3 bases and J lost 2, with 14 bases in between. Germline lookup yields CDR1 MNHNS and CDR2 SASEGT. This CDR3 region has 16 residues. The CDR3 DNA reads TGTGCCAGCAGTGACTTTTTCGGTGTTGGCAATCAGCCCCAGCATTTT. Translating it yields CASSDFFGVGNQPQHF.

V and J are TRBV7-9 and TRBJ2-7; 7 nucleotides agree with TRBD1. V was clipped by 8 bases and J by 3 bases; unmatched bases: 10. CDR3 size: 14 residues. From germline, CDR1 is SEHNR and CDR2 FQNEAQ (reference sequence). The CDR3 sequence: CASGRQGVSYEQYF. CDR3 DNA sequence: TGTGCCAGCGGTCGACAGGGCGTAAGCTACGAGCAGTACTTC. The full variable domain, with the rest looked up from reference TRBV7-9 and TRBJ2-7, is DTGVSQNPRHKITKRGQNVTFRCDPISEHNRLYWYRQTLGQGPEFLTYFQNEAQLEKSRLLSDRFSAERPKGSFSTLEIQRTEQGDSAMYLCASGRQGVSYEQYFGPGTRLTVT.

In nucleotides, the CDR3 is TGTGCCACCAGTGACCGGACTAGCGGGAGCGTTGGTGAGCAGTTCTTC. It codes for CATSDRTSGSVGEQFF. This chain joins TRBV24-1 and TRBJ2-1, with TRBD2 identical over 13 bases. J was trimmed by 9 bases and V by 4 bases; bases with no gene match: 8. Germline CDR1 and CDR2: KGHDR and SFDVKD. The length of the CDR3 is 16 residues.

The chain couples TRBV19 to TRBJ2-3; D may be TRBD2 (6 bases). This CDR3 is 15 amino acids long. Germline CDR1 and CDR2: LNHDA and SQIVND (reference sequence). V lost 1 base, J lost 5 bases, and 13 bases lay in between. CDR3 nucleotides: TGTGCCAGTAGTATAGGAGGCGGGGTTGGAGATACGCAGTATTTT. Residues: CASSIGGGVGDTQYF.

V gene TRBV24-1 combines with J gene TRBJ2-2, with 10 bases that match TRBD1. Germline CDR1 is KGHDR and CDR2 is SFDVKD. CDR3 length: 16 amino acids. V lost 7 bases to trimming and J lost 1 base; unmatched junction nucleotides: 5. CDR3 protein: CATSGGQGKNTGELFF. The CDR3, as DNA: TGTGCCACCAGCGGGGGACAGGGGAAGAACACCGGGGAGCTGTTTTTT.

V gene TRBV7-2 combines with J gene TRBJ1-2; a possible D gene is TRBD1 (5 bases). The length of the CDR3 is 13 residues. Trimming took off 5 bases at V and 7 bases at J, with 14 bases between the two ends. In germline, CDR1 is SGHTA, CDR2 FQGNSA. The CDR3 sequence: CASSRSGLGGYTF. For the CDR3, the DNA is TGTGCCAGCAGCCGTTCAGGGTTAGGTGGCTACACCTTC.

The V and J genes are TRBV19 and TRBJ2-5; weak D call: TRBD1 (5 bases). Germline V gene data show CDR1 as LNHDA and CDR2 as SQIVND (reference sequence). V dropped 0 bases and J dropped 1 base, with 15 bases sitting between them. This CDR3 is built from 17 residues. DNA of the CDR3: TGTGCCAGTAGTATAGATAAAACAGGAAACCCCCAAGAGACCCAGTACTTC. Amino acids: CASSIDKTGNPQETQYF.

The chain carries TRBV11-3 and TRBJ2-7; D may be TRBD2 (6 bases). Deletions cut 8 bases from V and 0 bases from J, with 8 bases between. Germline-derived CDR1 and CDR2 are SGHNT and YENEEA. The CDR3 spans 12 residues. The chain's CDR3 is CASRAGSYEQYF. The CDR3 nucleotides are TGTGCCAGCCGAGCGGGCTCCTACGAGCAGTACTTC.

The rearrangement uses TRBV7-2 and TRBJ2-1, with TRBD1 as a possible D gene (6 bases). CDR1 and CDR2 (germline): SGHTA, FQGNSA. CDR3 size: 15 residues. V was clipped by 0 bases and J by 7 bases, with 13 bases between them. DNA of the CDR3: TGTGCCAGCAGCTTAGCCCAGCTGGGGACAAATGAGCAGTTCTTC. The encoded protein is CASSLAQLGTNEQFF.

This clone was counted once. This CDR3 reads CASSPAQGALSGNTIYF. The CDR3 coding sequence is TGTGCCAGCTCACCAGCTCAGGGGGCCCTGTCTGGAAACACCATATATTTT. The gene calls are TRBV18 and TRBJ1-3, with 8 positions matching TRBD1. CDR1 KGHSH and CDR2 LQKENI come from the germline V gene. V shed 2 bases, J shed 1 base, and the junction held 7 bases outside the gene matches. The CDR3 has 17 residues.

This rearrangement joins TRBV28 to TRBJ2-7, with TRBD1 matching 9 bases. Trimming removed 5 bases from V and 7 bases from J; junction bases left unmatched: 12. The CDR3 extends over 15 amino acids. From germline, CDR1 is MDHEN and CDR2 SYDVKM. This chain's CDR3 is CASSQQGAPNGEQYF. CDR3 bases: TGTGCCAGCAGTCAACAGGGGGCGCCCAACGGGGAGCAGTACTTC.

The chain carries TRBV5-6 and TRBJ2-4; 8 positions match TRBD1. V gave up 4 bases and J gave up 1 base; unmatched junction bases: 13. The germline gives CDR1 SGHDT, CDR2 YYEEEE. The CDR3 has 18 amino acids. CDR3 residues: CASSPIAGGFGAKNIQYF. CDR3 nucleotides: TGTGCCAGCAGCCCCATAGCAGGGGGCTTCGGGGCCAAAAACATTCAGTACTTC.

This chain's CDR3 is CASSHGQGRNEKLFF. Here the CDR3 DNA reads TGTGCCAGCAGCCACGGACAGGGCCGTAATGAAAAACTGTTTTTT. The chain combines TRBV14 with TRBJ1-4, with 8 bases aligning to TRBD1. This CDR3 is built from 15 residues. The V gene end was trimmed by 3 bases and the J gene end by 4 bases; junction bases not matched to a gene: 4. Germline V lookup: CDR1 SGHDN, CDR2 FVKESK. Full variable domain (rest looked up from reference TRBV14 and TRBJ1-4): EAGVTQFPSHSVIEKGQTVTLRCDPISGHDNLYWYRRVMGKEIKFLLHFVKESKQDESGMPNNRFLAERTGGTYSTLKVQPAELEDSGVYFCASSHGQGRNEKLFFGSGTQLSVL.

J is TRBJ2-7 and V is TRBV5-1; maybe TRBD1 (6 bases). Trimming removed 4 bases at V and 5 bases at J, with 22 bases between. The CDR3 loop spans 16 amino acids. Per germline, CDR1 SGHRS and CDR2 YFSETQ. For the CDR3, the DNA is TGCGCCAGCAGCGGATTTACAGGGATGACAGCCAACGAGCAGTACTTC. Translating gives CASSGFTGMTANEQYF.

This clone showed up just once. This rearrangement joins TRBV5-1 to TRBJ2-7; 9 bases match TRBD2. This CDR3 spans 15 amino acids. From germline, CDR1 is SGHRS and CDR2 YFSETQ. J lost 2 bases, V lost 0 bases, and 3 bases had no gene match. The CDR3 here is CASSLEPSGAYEQYF. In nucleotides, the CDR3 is TGCGCCAGCAGCTTGGAGCCTAGCGGGGCCTACGAGCAGTACTTC. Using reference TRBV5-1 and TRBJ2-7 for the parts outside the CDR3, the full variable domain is KAGVTQTPRYLIKTRGQQVTLSCSPISGHRSVSWYQQTPGQGLQFLFEYFSETQRNKGNFPGRFSGRQFSNSRSEMNVSTLELGDSALYLCASSLEPSGAYEQYFGPGTRLTVT.

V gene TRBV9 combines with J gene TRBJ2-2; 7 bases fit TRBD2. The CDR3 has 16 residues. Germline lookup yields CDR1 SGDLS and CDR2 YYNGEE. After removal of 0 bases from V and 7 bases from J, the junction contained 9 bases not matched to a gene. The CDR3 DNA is TGTGCCAGCAGCGTAGACTATTGGCGGGAGAACGGGGAGCTGTTTTTT. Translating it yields CASSVDYWRENGELFF.

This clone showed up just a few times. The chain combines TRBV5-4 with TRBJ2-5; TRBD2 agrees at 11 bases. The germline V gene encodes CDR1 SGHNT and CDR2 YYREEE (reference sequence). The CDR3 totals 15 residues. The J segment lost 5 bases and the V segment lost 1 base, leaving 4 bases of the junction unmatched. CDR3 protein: CASSLSSGRAETQYF. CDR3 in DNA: TGTGCCAGCAGCTTGAGTAGCGGGAGGGCTGAGACCCAGTACTTC.

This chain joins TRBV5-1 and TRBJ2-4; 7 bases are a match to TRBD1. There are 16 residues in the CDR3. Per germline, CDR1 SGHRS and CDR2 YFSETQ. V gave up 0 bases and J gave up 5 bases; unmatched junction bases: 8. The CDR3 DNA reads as TGCGCCAGCAGCTTGGAAGGGACAGCCATCCAAAACATTCAGTACTTC. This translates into CASSLEGTAIQNIQYF.

The CDR3 coding sequence is TGCGCCAGCAGCTTATTTGGGACTAGCGGGAATGATGAGCAGTTCTTC. Amino acid sequence: CASSLFGTSGNDEQFF. V usage is TRBV5-1 and J usage is TRBJ2-1; TRBD2 matches at 13 bases. Germline loops: CDR1 SGHRS, CDR2 YFSETQ. The CDR3 has 16 residues. V gave up 2 bases and J gave up 8 bases; unmatched junction bases: 7.

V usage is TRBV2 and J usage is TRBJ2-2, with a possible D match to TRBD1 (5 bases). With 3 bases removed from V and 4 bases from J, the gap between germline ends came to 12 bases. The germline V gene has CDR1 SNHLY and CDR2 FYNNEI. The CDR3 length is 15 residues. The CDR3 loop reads CASSEYRSGTGELFF. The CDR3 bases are TGTGCCAGCAGTGAGTACAGGTCGGGCACCGGGGAGCTGTTTTTT.

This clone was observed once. CDR3 bases: TGTGCCAGCAGCCAAGCGTTGGGAGCGGGAACTACGCAGTATTTT. As protein: CASSQALGAGTTQYF. The chain couples TRBV14 to TRBJ2-3; TRBD2 agrees at 7 bases. From germline, CDR1 is SGHDN and CDR2 FVKESK. This CDR3 contains 15 residues. J lost 8 bases, V lost 1 base, and 9 bases had no gene match.

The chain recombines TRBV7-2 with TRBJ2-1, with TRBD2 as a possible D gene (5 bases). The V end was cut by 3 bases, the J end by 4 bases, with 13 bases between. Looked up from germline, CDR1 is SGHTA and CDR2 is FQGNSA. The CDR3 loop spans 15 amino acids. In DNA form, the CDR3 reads TGTGCCAGCAGCTTTGGTGGGAGTGTATACAATGAGCAGTTCTTC. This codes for CASSFGGSVYNEQFF.

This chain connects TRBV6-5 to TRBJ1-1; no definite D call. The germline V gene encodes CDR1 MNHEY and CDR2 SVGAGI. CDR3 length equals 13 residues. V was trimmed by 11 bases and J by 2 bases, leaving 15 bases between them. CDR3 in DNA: TGTGCCTGTCAGCGAGGGCCAAACACTGAAGCTTTCTTT. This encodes CACQRGPNTEAFF.

DNA of the CDR3: TGCGCCAGCAGCTCCGTAACAGGGAGCTATGGCTACACCTTC. As protein: CASSSVTGSYGYTF. V usage is TRBV5-1 and J usage is TRBJ1-2, with a weak D call TRBD1 (6 bases). In germline, CDR1 is SGHRS, CDR2 YFSETQ. The length of the CDR3 is 14 residues. V gave up 3 bases and J gave up 4 bases, with 13 bases separating them. Using reference TRBV5-1 and TRBJ1-2 for the parts outside the CDR3, the full variable domain is KAGVTQTPRYLIKTRGQQVTLSCSPISGHRSVSWYQQTPGQGLQFLFEYFSETQRNKGNFPGRFSGRQFSNSRSEMNVSTLELGDSALYLCASSSVTGSYGYTFGSGTRLTVV.

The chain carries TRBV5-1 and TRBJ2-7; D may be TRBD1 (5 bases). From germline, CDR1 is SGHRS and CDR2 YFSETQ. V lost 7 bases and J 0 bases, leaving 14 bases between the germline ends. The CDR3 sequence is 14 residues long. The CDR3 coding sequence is TGCGCCAGCGCCTCAGGGCCTACCTCCTACGAGCAGTACTTC. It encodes CASASGPTSYEQYF.

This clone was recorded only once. The DNA for the CDR3 is TGCGCCAGCAGCTTGGTCCCGGGACAGAACACCGGGGAGCTGTTTTTT. The encoded protein is CASSLVPGQNTGELFF. The chain joins TRBV5-1 to TRBJ2-2; a weak D match, TRBD1 (6 bases). The CDR3 has 16 amino acids. V dropped 0 bases and J dropped 1 base, with 10 bases sitting between them. Germline V CDR1 and CDR2: SGHRS, YFSETQ.